This TCR beta chain was sequenced in a study of T cell responses to AZD1222 COVID-19 vaccine. Regarding the study as a whole: Variant regions that are unmutated are reportedly the target of nearly half of spike-specific TCRs. Females made up more of the donors, who were largely white British, and clonal diversity may have come out too low.

With V trimmed by 2 bases and J by 4 bases, 4 bases remained unmatched. The CDR3 is 13 residues long. Germline V gene data show CDR1 as GTSNPN and CDR2 as SVGIG (reference sequence). With regard to this clone: The target antigen is unknown.

Produced via immunoSEQ multiplex PCR; TCRdb's table is partial and in-frame only. The sample yields some 83,000 clones, approximately 90% seen once. V gene TRBV30 combines with J gene TRBJ1-2; 7 nucleotides agree with TRBD1. Sample: peripheral blood, taken on day 0 of AZD1222 vaccination. This sequence originates from an adult in good health. CDR3 nucleotide sequence: TGTGCCTGGAGTAAAGGGACAGCCTATGGCTACACCTTC. It specifies CAWSKGTAYGYTF. Using reference TRBV30 and TRBJ1-2 for the parts outside the CDR3, the full variable domain is SQTIHQWPATLVQPVGSPLSLECTVEGTSNPNLYWYRQAAGRGLQLLFYSVGIGQISSEVPQNLSASRPQDRQFILSSKKLLLSDSGFYLCAWSKGTAYGYTFGSGTRLTVV.